The next 25 T cell receptor beta chains were all read from a single sample in a study of T-cell memory formation after mild COVID-19 listed by TCRdb under 2021. Receptors were amplified or captured by 5' RACE. These reads were obtained on an Illumina NovaSeq 6000. TCRdb cleaned the public reads at Q25 with fastp, built clones with MiXCR and kept in-frame beta chains. Rows merge per CDR3 protein into single entries with the most common DNA and genes. The sample table records about 470,000 distinct CDR3 sequences; 18% of these occur just once. Of the sample, roughly an eighth is held by the ten largest clones. The sequenced material came from PBMCs or a T cell subset sorted from them (not recorded which). These receptors were taken from an adult woman who had mild COVID-19 (a few samples of this study predate the infection). The sample titles of this study are shuffled in the database, so cell type and time point are left out; the donor was told from shared clones.

The rearrangement uses TRBV4-3 and TRBJ2-7; TRBD2 might be the D (5 bases). This CDR3 has 16 amino acids. V dropped 0 bases and J dropped 0 bases, with 12 bases sitting between them. The germline gives CDR1 LGHNA, CDR2 YSLEER. CDR3 loop: CASSQDEERSSYEQYF. In DNA form, the CDR3 reads TGCGCCAGCAGCCAAGATGAGGAGCGGAGCTCCTACGAGCAGTACTTC.

This clonotype was recorded many times. The V and J genes are TRBV9 and TRBJ2-1; 7 nucleotides agree with TRBD2. CDR1 and CDR2 (germline): SGDLS, YYNGEE. The CDR3 totals 17 residues. J was trimmed by 1 base and V by 3 bases; bases with no gene match: 10. The CDR3 region is CASSAITSVLSYNEQFF. The DNA of the CDR3 is TGTGCCAGCAGCGCCATTACTAGCGTACTATCCTACAATGAGCAGTTCTTC.

This rearrangement joins TRBV5-1 to TRBJ2-3, with D tentatively TRBD1 (5 bases). The germline V gene encodes CDR1 SGHRS and CDR2 YFSETQ. This CDR3 is 14 amino acids long. V lost 2 bases to trimming and J lost 5 bases, with 12 bases between them. For the CDR3, the DNA is TGCGCCAGCAGCTTTGGGGCGATTGTAGATACGCAGTATTTT. Translation: CASSFGAIVDTQYF.

This clonotype has a single count. V and J are TRBV19 and TRBJ2-7, with 9 bases lining up with TRBD1. This CDR3 comprises 15 residues. Germline CDR1 and CDR2: LNHDA and SQIVND (reference sequence). Unmatched junction bases numbered 9, after V lost 5 bases and J lost 4 bases. The CDR3 spells CASSQTGGDGYEQYF. DNA for the CDR3: TGTGCCAGTAGTCAGACAGGGGGAGATGGGTACGAGCAGTACTTC.

This CDR3 reads CASSQDRDISSYEQYF. CDR3 bases: TGCGCCAGCAGCCAAGATAGGGACATTAGCTCCTACGAGCAGTACTTC. The chain links TRBV4-1 to TRBJ2-7; weak D call: TRBD1 (6 bases). Germline V gene lookup returns CDR1 MGHRA and CDR2 YSYEKL. CDR3 length: 16 amino acids. V shed 0 bases and J shed 0 bases, with 12 bases lying between them.

The rearrangement uses TRBV12-3 or TRBV12-4 and TRBJ1-1, with 7 bases matching TRBD1. The CDR3 runs to 12 residues. V trimming: 3 bases; J trimming: 11 bases; junction bases outside the gene matches: 6. The CDR3 loop reads CASSLLRGEAFF. The CDR3 region has the DNA TGTGCCAGCAGTTTGCTCAGGGGGGAGGCTTTCTTT.

The chain joins TRBV11-2 to TRBJ2-1, with D maybe TRBD2 (6 bases). Trimming stripped 3 bases from V and 9 bases from J, with 24 bases between. CDR3 length: 17 residues. Looked up from germline, CDR1 is SGHAT and CDR2 is FQNNGV. CDR3 amino acids: CASSFDLDSMTSIEQFF. The DNA of the CDR3 is TGTGCCAGCAGCTTCGACCTTGACAGTATGACTAGTATTGAGCAGTTCTTC.

The V gene is TRBV19, the J gene TRBJ2-1; the match to TRBD2 covers 7 bases. CDR1 is LNHDA and CDR2 is SQIVND in the germline V gene (reference sequence). V lost 1 base, J lost 1 base, and 1 base stayed unmatched. CDR3 length: 15 amino acids. The CDR3: CASSIAGRSYNEQFF. The DNA for the CDR3 is TGTGCCAGTAGTATAGCCGGGAGGTCCTACAATGAGCAGTTCTTC. The whole variable domain, remainder taken from reference TRBV19 and TRBJ2-1, is DGGITQSPKYLFRKEGQNVTLSCEQNLNHDAMYWYRQDPGQGLRLIYYSQIVNDFQKGDIAEGYSVSREKKESFPLTVTSAQKNPTAFYLCASSIAGRSYNEQFFGPGTRLTVL.

The genes are TRBV7-3 and TRBJ2-3, with 11 bases identical to TRBD2. This CDR3 region has 19 residues. The V and J ends lost 3 bases and 0 bases, in that order; junction bases with no gene match: 11. The germline gives CDR1 SGHTA, CDR2 FQGTGA. In DNA form, the CDR3 reads TGTGCCAGCAGCTTTCGTGGAACTAGCGGGAGAGAGAGCACAGATACGCAGTATTTT. This codes for CASSFRGTSGRESTDTQYF. Together with reference TRBV7-3 and TRBJ2-3, the CDR3 gives the full variable domain: GAGVSQTPSNKVTEKGKYVELRCDPISGHTALYWYRQSLGQGPEFLIYFQGTGAADDSGLPNDRFFAVRPEGSVSTLKIQRTERGDSAVYLCASSFRGTSGRESTDTQYFGPGTRLTVL.

The genes are TRBV4-1 and TRBJ1-2; a possible D gene is TRBD1 (5 bases). Trimming removed 3 bases from V and 5 bases from J, with 22 bases in between. CDR3 length: 17 amino acids. Germline CDR1 MGHRA, CDR2 YSYEKL. CDR3 sequence (DNA): TGCGCCAGCAGCCACATATTTGACAGCACCATCGTATATGGCTACACCTTC. This gives the protein CASSHIFDSTIVYGYTF.

This clonotype was observed a few times. This sequence joins TRBV12-3 or TRBV12-4 and TRBJ1-1; D possibly corresponds to TRBD1 (5 bases). The CDR3 spans 14 residues. With 3 bases removed from V and 4 bases from J, the gap between germline ends came to 12 bases. CDR3 coding DNA: TGTGCCAGCAGTTTCGCAGGGCCGAGCACTGAAGCTTTCTTT. The encoded protein is CASSFAGPSTEAFF.

The genes are TRBV6-5 and TRBJ2-7; D is possibly TRBD1 (6 bases). With 6 bases removed from V and 2 bases from J, the gap between germline ends came to 14 bases. Looked up from germline, CDR1 is MNHEY and CDR2 is SVGAGI. CDR3 length equals 14 residues. CDR3: CASRPTGPPYEQYF. CDR3 bases: TGTGCCAGCAGGCCAACAGGGCCCCCCTACGAGCAGTACTTC.

This clonotype occurred a few times. J is TRBJ2-1 and V is TRBV20-1, with 10 bases fitting TRBD2. The CDR3 has 17 amino acids. The germline gives CDR1 DFQATT, CDR2 SNEGSKA (reference sequence). Trimming cost V 0 bases and J 6 bases; bases outside gene matches: 11. Here the CDR3 DNA reads TGCAGTGCTAGAGATTTGGGCCTAGCGGGAGACGGCAATGAGCAGTTCTTC. As protein: CSARDLGLAGDGNEQFF.

The rearrangement joins TRBV18 to TRBJ1-2; D is uncertain. Germline V gives CDR1 KGHSH, CDR2 LQKENI. V shed 2 bases and J shed 2 bases, with 9 bases lying between them. This CDR3 has 14 residues. Here the CDR3 DNA reads TGTGCCAGCTCACCATCTCAGTCGAACTATGGCTACACCTTC. Its translation is CASSPSQSNYGYTF.

The J gene is TRBJ2-3, the V gene TRBV7-9, with TRBD1 matching 10 bases. Germline CDR1 SEHNR, CDR2 FQNEAQ (reference sequence). The CDR3 is made up of 15 amino acids. V shed 11 bases, J shed 2 bases, and the junction held 10 bases outside the gene matches. Here the CDR3 reads CAGSSGQGITDTQYF. DNA for the CDR3: TGTGCCGGGTCCTCGGGACAGGGGATCACAGATACGCAGTATTTT.

V usage is TRBV29-1 and J usage is TRBJ2-3, with D perhaps TRBD1 or TRBD2 (5 bases each). Germline V lookup: CDR1 SQVTM, CDR2 ANQGSEA. Trimming left V 4 bases short and J 1 base short, with 9 bases between. This CDR3 spans 13 amino acids. CDR3 sequence: CSVALGGTDTQYF. CDR3 nucleotide sequence: TGCAGCGTTGCCCTGGGGGGCACAGATACGCAGTATTTT.

V usage is TRBV4-3 and J usage is TRBJ1-2; D is unresolved. The germline gives CDR1 LGHNA, CDR2 YSLEER. V lost 0 bases, J lost 2 bases, and 13 bases lay in between. The CDR3 sequence is 16 residues long. The chain's CDR3 is CASSQDSPARNYGYTF. CDR3 sequence (DNA): TGCGCCAGCAGCCAAGACTCGCCGGCCCGGAACTATGGCTACACCTTC.

This clonotype came up a few times. The CDR3 sequence is CASSEHDNSPLHF. Here the CDR3 DNA reads TGTGCCAGCAGTGAACACGATAATTCACCCCTCCACTTT. V is TRBV6-1 and J is TRBJ1-6; D is undetermined. Germline V gene lookup returns CDR1 MNHNS and CDR2 SASEGT. The CDR3 is 13 residues long. V lost 2 bases to trimming and J lost 5 bases, with 4 bases between them.

About this clonotype itself: The conserved phenylalanine or tryptophan normally closing the CDR3 is absent here, so this likely arose from a read error. This chain links TRBV11-3 with TRBJ2-1; possible D gene TRBD1, 6 bases. CDR1 is SGHNT, CDR2 YENEEA, per germline. The CDR3 consists of 14 residues. The germline V and J ends were trimmed by 5 bases and 9 bases, with 17 bases remaining between them. CDR3 residues: CASSQGKDHGEQFL. The DNA of the CDR3 is TGTGCCAGCAGCCAGGGGAAGGATCATGGTGAGCAGTTCTTA.

The chain has TRBV5-1 and TRBJ1-1, with a tentative D call TRBD1 (6 bases). Germline lookup yields CDR1 SGHRS and CDR2 YFSETQ. Deletions cut 4 bases from V and 5 bases from J, with 18 bases between. This CDR3 region has 15 residues. This CDR3 is CASSPGGALGTEAFF. The CDR3 DNA reads TGCGCCAGCAGCCCCGGGGGGGCCCTGGGGACTGAAGCTTTCTTT.

J is TRBJ2-7 and V is TRBV7-2, with 12 bases lining up with TRBD2. In germline, CDR1 is SGHTA, CDR2 FQGNSA. Losses at the gene ends were 5 bases for V and 3 bases for J; bases not matched to a gene: 8. The CDR3 sequence is 16 residues long. The CDR3 is CASSPLLAGGNYEQYF. For the CDR3, the DNA is TGTGCCAGCAGCCCCCTTCTAGCGGGAGGGAACTACGAGCAGTACTTC.

The table lists this clonotype with a few counts. V is TRBV4-3 and J is TRBJ2-5; D might be TRBD1 (6 bases). The germline gives CDR1 LGHNA, CDR2 YSLEER. Trimming pared 0 bases from V and 4 bases from J, leaving 21 bases between. This CDR3 spans 18 amino acids. CDR3 DNA sequence: TGCGCCAGCAGCCAAGATCCCCCCTTGAGGGGGATCGGAGAGACCCAGTACTTC. Its protein is CASSQDPPLRGIGETQYF.

The chain uses TRBV18 and TRBJ1-5; TRBD1 agrees at 8 bases. In germline, CDR1 is KGHSH, CDR2 LQKENI. The CDR3 is made up of 16 amino acids. With 3 bases clipped from V and 2 bases from J, the junction kept 6 bases outside the gene matches. CDR3 sequence (DNA): TGTGCCAGCTCACCTGTGACAGGGGCGGGCAATCAGCCCCAGCATTTT. As protein: CASSPVTGAGNQPQHF. The full variable domain, in which reference TRBV18 and TRBJ1-5 provide the parts outside the CDR3, is NAGVMQNPRHLVRRRGQEARLRCSPMKGHSHVYWYRQLPEEGLKFMVYLQKENIIDESGMPKERFSAEFPKEGPSILRIQQVVRGDSAAYFCASSPVTGAGNQPQHFGDGTRLSIL.

The chain is built from TRBV23-1 and TRBJ2-3, with 9 bases fitting TRBD2. TRBV23-1 has ORF status, its function being uncertain. V lost 4 bases, J lost 0 bases, and 11 bases stayed unmatched. The CDR3 length is 18 residues. CDR3 loop: CASSLRAGGPCSTDTQYF. CDR3 in DNA: TGCGCCAGCAGTCTTAGGGCGGGAGGGCCGTGTAGCACAGATACGCAGTATTTT.

CDR3 region: CASSQAFGRALETQYF. In nucleotides, the CDR3 is TGCGCCAGCAGCCAAGCATTCGGGAGGGCCCTCGAGACCCAGTACTTC. V gene TRBV4-3 combines with J gene TRBJ2-5; 8 bases are shared with TRBD2. CDR3 length equals 16 residues. Germline lookup yields CDR1 LGHNA and CDR2 YSLEER. Losses at the gene ends were 1 base for V and 5 bases for J; bases not matched to a gene: 9.